This T cell receptor (beta chain) was captured by sequencing in a study of T cells expressing NK-cell markers. UMIs were included in TCR beta cDNA generated by 5'RACE template switching. Using the 5' RACE reads, TCRdb records one entry per CDR3 protein without DNA. This listing includes a few hundred thousand distinct CDR3 sequences. Germline V gene sequence: CDR1 SGDLS, CDR2 YYNGEE. The CDR3 sequence is 16 residues long. Sequencing input: blood T cells: a sorted CD56 or NKG2C T cell subset, CD4+ or CD8+ T cells, or bulk PBMC T cells (not recorded which). This receptor was identified in a man aged 18 to 29 in good health. The rearrangement joins TRBV9 to TRBJ2-3; TCRdb calls TRBD2, which cannot be checked without DNA. CDR3 amino acids: CASSGRGEGPTDTQYF.